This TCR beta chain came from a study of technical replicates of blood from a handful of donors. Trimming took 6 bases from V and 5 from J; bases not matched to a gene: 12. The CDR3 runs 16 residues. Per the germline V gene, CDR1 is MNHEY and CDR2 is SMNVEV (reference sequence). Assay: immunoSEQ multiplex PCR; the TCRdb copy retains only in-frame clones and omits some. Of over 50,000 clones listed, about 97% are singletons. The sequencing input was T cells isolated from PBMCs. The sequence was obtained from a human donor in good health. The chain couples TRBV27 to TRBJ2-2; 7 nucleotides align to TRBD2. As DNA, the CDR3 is TGTGCCAGCAGAGGCGGGGGTGTGGGAGGAACCGGGGAGCTGTTTTTT. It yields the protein CASRGGGVGGTGELFF.